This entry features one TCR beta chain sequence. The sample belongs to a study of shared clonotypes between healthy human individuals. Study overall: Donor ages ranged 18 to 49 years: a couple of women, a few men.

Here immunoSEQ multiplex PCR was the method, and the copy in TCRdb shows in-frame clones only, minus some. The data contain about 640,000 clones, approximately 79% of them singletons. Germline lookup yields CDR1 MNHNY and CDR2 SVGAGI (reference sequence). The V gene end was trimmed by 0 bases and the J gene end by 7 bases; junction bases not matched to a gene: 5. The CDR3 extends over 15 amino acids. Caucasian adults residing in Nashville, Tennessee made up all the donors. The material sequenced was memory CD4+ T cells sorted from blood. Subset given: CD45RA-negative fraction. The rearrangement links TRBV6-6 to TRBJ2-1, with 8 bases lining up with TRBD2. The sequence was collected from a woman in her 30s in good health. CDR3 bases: TGTGCCAGCAGTTACTCGACAGCGGGAGCAAATGAGCAGTTCTTC. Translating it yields CASSYSTAGANEQFF.